This T cell receptor beta chain came from a study of CD8 T cells in acute hepatitis C reinfection. About this clone: The antigen remains undetermined.

The time point denotes: naive CD8 control sorted from an acute-time-point sample. Assay used: immunoSEQ multiplex PCR; TCRdb lists only in-frame clones, some missing. This sample has about 38,000 clones, with approximately 83% found just once. The study, taken as a whole, reports: Only TCRbeta was bulk sequenced, so alphabeta pairing is unknown. Preferential TRBV04 and TRBV06 usage appeared in all groups and was not explained by the naive pool.

The V gene lost 4 bases and the J gene lost 8 bases, with 20 bases spanning the gap. Germline assignment: CDR1 ENHRY and CDR2 SYGVKD. This CDR3 is built from 15 residues. The TCR sequence derives from a woman under 30 who spontaneously cleared hepatitis C infection. The chain uses TRBV10-3 and TRBJ1-2, with D perhaps TRBD1 (6 bases). The sample comprised naive CD8+ T cells from PBMCs. The CDR3 nucleotides are TGTGCCATCAGTGGCCCCGACAGGCTCTCCTTAGGCTACACCTTC. This encodes CAISGPDRLSLGYTF.